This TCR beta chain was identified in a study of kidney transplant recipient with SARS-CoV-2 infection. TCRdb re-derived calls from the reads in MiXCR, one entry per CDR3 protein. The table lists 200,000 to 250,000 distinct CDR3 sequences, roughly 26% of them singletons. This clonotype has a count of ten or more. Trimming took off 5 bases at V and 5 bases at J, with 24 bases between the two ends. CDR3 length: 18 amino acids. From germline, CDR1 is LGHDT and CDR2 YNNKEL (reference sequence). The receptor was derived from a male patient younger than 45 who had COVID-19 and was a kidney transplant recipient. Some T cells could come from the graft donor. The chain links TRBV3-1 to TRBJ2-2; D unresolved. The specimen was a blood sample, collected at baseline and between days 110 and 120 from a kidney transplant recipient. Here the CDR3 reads CASSFASPISGLTGELFF. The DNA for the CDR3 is TGTGCCAGCAGCTTCGCGAGTCCCATTTCAGGCTTGACCGGGGAGCTGTTTTTT. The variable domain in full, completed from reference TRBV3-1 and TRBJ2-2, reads DTAVSQTPKYLVTQMGNDKSIKCEQNLGHDTMYWYKQDSKKFLKIMFSYNNKELIINETVPNRFSPKSPDKAHLNLHINSLELGDSAVYFCASSFASPISGLTGELFFGEGSRLTVL.